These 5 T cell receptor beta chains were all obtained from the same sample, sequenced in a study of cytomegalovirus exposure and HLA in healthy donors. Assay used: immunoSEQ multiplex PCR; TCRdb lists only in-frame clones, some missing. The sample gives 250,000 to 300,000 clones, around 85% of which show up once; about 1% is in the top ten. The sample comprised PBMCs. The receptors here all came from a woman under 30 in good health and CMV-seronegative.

In DNA form, the CDR3 reads TGTGCCAGCAGACCTCCGGGACTGATGAACACTGAAGCTTTCTTT. It translates to CASRPPGLMNTEAFF. This chain connects TRBV2 to TRBJ1-1, with TRBD1 as a possible D gene (5 bases). V lost 6 bases and J lost 0, with 14 bases in between. The germline gives CDR1 SNHLY, CDR2 FYNNEI. The CDR3 has 15 residues.

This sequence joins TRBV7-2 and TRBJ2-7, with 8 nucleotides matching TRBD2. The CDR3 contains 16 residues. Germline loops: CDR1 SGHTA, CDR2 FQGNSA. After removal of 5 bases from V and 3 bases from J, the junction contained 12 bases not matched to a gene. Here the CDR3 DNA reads TGTGCCAGCAGCCGAGGCACAGCGGGGGTCAACTACGAGCAGTACTTC. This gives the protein CASSRGTAGVNYEQYF.

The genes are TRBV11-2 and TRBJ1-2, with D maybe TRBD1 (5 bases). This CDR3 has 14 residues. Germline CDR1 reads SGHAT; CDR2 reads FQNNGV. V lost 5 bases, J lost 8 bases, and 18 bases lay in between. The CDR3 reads CASSPGVGHGGYTF. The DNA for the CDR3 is TGTGCCAGCAGCCCGGGAGTTGGACACGGCGGCTACACCTTC. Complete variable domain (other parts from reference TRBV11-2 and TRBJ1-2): EAGVAQSPRYKIIEKRQSVAFWCNPISGHATLYWYQQILGQGPKLLIQFQNNGVVDDSQLPKDRFSAERLKGVDSTLKIQPAKLEDSAVYLCASSPGVGHGGYTFGSGTRLTVV.

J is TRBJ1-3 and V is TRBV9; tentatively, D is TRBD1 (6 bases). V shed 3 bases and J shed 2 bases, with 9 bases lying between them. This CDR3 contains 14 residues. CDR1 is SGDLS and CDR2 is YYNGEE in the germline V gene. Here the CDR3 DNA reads TGTGCCAGCAGCGCGACAGGTACTGGAAACACCATATATTTT. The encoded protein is CASSATGTGNTIYF.

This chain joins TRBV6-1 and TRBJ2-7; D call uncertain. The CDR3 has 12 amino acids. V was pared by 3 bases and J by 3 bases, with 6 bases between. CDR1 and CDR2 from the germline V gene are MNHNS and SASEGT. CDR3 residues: CASSENYYEQYF. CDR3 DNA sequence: TGTGCCAGCAGTGAGAACTACTACGAGCAGTACTTC.